This TCR beta chain was sequenced for a study of T cell changes during pregnancy in multiple sclerosis. Sequenced by immunoSEQ multiplex PCR; TCRdb stores in-frame clones only, minus some. The table lists more than 100,000 clones, approximately 90% of them singletons, with about 0.88% in the top ten. This specimen consisted of peripheral blood, obtained after pregnancy. The clonotype comes from a female donor with multiple sclerosis, enrolled in a pregnancy study.

The CDR3 nucleotides read TGTGCCAGCAGCCAAGCTTGGCAGGGAGCGGGTGAAGCTTTCTTT. Translation: CASSQAWQGAGEAFF. The chain combines TRBV4-2 with TRBJ1-1; D possibly corresponds to TRBD1 (5 bases). Germline lookup yields CDR1 LGHNA and CDR2 YNFKEQ. This CDR3 is built from 15 residues. The V end was cut by 1 base, the J end by 7 bases, with 16 bases between.